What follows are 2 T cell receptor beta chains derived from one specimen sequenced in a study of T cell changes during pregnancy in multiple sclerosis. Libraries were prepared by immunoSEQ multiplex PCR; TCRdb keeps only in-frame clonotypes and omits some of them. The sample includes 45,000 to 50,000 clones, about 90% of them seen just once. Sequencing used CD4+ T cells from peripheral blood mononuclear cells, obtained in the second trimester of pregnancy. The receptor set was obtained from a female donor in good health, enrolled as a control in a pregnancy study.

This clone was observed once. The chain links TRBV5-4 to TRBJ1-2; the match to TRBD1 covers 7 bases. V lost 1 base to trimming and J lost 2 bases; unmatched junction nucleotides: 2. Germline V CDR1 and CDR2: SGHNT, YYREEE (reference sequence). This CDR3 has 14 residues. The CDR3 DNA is TGTGCCAGCAGCTTGCGGACAGGCAACTATGGCTACACCTTC. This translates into CASSLRTGNYGYTF.

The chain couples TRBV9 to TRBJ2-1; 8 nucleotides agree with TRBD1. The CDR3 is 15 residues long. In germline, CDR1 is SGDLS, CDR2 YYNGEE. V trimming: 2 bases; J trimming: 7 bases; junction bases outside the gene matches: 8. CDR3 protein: CASSVSQGAGNEQFF. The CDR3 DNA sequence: TGTGCCAGCAGCGTTAGCCAGGGGGCAGGGAATGAGCAGTTCTTC. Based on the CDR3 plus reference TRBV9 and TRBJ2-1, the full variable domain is DSGVTQTPKHLITATGQRVTLRCSPRSGDLSVYWYQQSLDQGLQFLIQYYNGEERAKGNILERFSAQQFPDLHSELNLSSLELGDSALYFCASSVSQGAGNEQFFGPGTRLTVL.